The following is a TCR beta chain sequence with its context. Its antigen is as yet unknown. The method was immunoSEQ multiplex PCR; TCRdb's version includes in-frame clones alone and lacks a portion of them. The table shows under 150,000 clones, with roughly 90% occurring only once. These data originate in a study of T cell responses to AZD1222 COVID-19 vaccine. Study results and limitations: The donor cohort was predominantly white British with a female majority, and clonal diversity may have been underestimated. In the spike-specific TCR repertoire, nearly half reportedly target unmutated variant regions.

The CDR3 is 14 amino acids. Germline V gene data show CDR1 as SGHRS and CDR2 as YFSETQ. V was pared by 0 bases and J by 1 base, with 7 bases between. This material consisted of peripheral blood, taken 28 days after the second AZD1222 dose. The receptor was derived from an adult who received the AZD1222 COVID-19 vaccine. The chain is built from TRBV5-1 and TRBJ1-1, with D unresolved. The CDR3 region has the DNA TGCGCCAGCAGCTTGGATGGAGGGAACACTGAAGCTTTCTTT. Translating gives CASSLDGGNTEAFF.